One and the same sample provided the 15 T cell receptor beta chains below, sequenced in a study of monozygotic twins with inflammatory bowel disease. With the 5' RACE reads reprocessed, TCRdb shows one record per CDR3 protein and no DNA. This table holds around 140,000 distinct CDR3 sequences. Sequenced input: blood. The source of these receptors is a human donor with ulcerative colitis or Crohn's disease, or a healthy co-twin of an affected twin (not recorded which).

The V gene is TRBV5-1, the J gene TRBJ1-5. Germline V CDR1 and CDR2: SGHRS, YFSETQ. This CDR3 region has 13 residues. CDR3 sequence: CASSSSIGQPQHF.

This chain connects TRBV20-1 to TRBJ2-3; TCRdb's D call of TRBD1 is untestable without DNA. In germline, CDR1 is DFQATT, CDR2 SNEGSKA (reference sequence). The CDR3 consists of 13 residues. This CDR3 reads CSASKGLTDTQYF.

V and J are TRBV10-2 and TRBJ2-2; the D gene TCRdb calls, TRBD1, cannot be checked with no DNA. CDR1 is WSHSY and CDR2 is SAAADI in the germline V gene. This CDR3 contains 15 residues. The CDR3 sequence: CASSWGQGSTGELFF.

This chain connects TRBV6-2 or TRBV6-3 to TRBJ2-2. CDR1 is MNHEY, CDR2 SVGEGT, per germline. CDR3 length equals 15 residues. The CDR3: CASSYSLANTGELFF.

This chain joins TRBV5-1 and TRBJ2-1; TCRdb returns TRBD1, unconfirmable since there is no DNA. This CDR3 contains 14 residues. Germline-derived CDR1 and CDR2 are SGHRS and YFSETQ. The CDR3 sequence is CASSFTPWGNEQFF.

J is TRBJ2-7 and V is TRBV7-9; with no DNA, the TCRdb D assignment of TRBD1 cannot be verified. Germline V gives CDR1 SEHNR, CDR2 FQNEAQ (reference sequence). The CDR3 runs 12 residues. The CDR3 protein is CASSAGAYEQYF.

The J gene is TRBJ2-1, the V gene TRBV6-5. This CDR3 spans 14 amino acids. CDR1 and CDR2 from the germline V gene are MNHEY and SVGAGI. The CDR3: CASSYLGTYNEQFF.

This chain links TRBV20-1 with TRBJ1-2; as DNA is missing, the TRBD1 call by TCRdb cannot be tested. Germline CDR1 reads DFQATT; CDR2 reads SNEGSKA (reference sequence). CDR3 length equals 13 residues. The CDR3 spells CSARGRESNGYTF.

The chain is built from TRBV9 and TRBJ2-7. Germline-derived CDR1 and CDR2 are SGDLS and YYNGEE. This CDR3 contains 17 residues. The CDR3 region is CASSVASMRDSDATQYF.

V gene TRBV3-1 combines with J gene TRBJ1-1. Per germline, CDR1 LGHDT and CDR2 YNNKEL (reference sequence). This CDR3 has 13 residues. CDR3 residues: CASSQTPNTEAFF.

The J gene is TRBJ2-5, the V gene TRBV24-1; TCRdb's D call, TRBD1, is unchecked because there is no DNA. This CDR3 region has 17 residues. Per germline, CDR1 KGHDR and CDR2 SFDVKD. This chain's CDR3 is CATSDSYRTGHQETQYF.

The V call is TRBV5-1, the J call TRBJ2-1; as DNA is missing, the TRBD1 call by TCRdb cannot be tested. CDR3 length: 13 amino acids. Germline V gene sequence: CDR1 SGHRS, CDR2 YFSETQ. The CDR3 spells CASSLGAGNEQFF.

The rearrangement uses TRBV24-1 and TRBJ1-6; TCRdb selects TRBD1, and the lack of DNA leaves this call unchecked. The CDR3 consists of 14 residues. The germline CDR1 and CDR2 sequences are KGHDR and SFDVKD. The CDR3 spells CATSGAGVNSPLHF.

The CDR3 sequence: CASSHMASGTGLRGNEQFF. This chain links TRBV11-2 with TRBJ2-1; the D gene TCRdb calls, TRBD1, cannot be checked with no DNA. Germline values: CDR1 SGHAT, CDR2 FQNNGV. This CDR3 has 19 amino acids.

V gene TRBV6-6 combines with J gene TRBJ2-2; TCRdb gives TRBD2 as the D gene, but with no DNA this cannot be confirmed. CDR3 length equals 14 residues. Per the germline V gene, CDR1 is MNHNY and CDR2 is SVGAGI (reference sequence). CDR3 protein: CASHSGTATGELFF.